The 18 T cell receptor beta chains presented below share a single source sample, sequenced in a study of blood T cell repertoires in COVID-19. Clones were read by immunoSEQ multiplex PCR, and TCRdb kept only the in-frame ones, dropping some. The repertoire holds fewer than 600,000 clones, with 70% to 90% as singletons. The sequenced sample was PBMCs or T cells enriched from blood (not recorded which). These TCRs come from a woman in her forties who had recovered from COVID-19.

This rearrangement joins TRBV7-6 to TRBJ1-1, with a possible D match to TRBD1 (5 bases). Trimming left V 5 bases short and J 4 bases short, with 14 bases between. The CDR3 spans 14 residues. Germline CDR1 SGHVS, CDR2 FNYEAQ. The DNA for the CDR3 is TGTGCCAGCAGCCCCAGGGAGGCGGCCACTGAAGCTTTCTTT. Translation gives CASSPREAATEAFF.

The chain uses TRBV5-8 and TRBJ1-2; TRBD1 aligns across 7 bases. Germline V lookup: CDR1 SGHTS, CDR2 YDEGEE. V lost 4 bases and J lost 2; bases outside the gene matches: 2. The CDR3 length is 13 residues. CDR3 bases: TGTGCCAGCAGCCTACAGGGGAACTATGGCTACACCTTC. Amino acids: CASSLQGNYGYTF.

In nucleotides, the CDR3 is TGCGCCAGCATACTCTCCAAGAGTGGAAACACCATATATTTT. Translated, it gives CASILSKSGNTIYF. This chain joins TRBV10-2 and TRBJ1-3; D is unclear. The CDR3 has 14 residues. Germline V gene lookup returns CDR1 WSHSY and CDR2 SAAADI. V dropped 7 bases and J dropped 3 bases, with 13 bases sitting between them.

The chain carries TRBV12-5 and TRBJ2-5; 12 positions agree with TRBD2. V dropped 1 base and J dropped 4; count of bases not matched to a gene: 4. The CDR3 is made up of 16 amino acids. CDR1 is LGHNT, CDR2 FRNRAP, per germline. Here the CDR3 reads CASGLGLAGDSETQYF. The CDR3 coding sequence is TGTGCTAGTGGTTTGGGACTAGCGGGAGATTCAGAGACCCAGTACTTC.

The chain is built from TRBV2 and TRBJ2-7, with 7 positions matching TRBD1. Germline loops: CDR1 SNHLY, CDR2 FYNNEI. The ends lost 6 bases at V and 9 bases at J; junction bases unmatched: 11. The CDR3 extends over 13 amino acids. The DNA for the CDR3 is TGTGCCAGCAGCGAGCATACAGGGGTGGGGCAGTACTTC. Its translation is CASSEHTGVGQYF. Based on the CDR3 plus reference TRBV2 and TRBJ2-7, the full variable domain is EPEVTQTPSHQVTQMGQEVILRCVPISNHLYFYWYRQILGQKVEFLVSFYNNEISEKSEIFDDQFSVERPDGSNFTLKIRSTKLEDSAMYFCASSEHTGVGQYFGPGTRLTVT.

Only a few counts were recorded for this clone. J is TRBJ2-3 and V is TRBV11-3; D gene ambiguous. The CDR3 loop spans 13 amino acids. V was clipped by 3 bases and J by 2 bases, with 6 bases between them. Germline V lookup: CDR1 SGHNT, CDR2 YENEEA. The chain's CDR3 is CASSLEFTDTQYF. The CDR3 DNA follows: TGTGCCAGCAGCTTGGAGTTCACAGATACGCAGTATTTT.

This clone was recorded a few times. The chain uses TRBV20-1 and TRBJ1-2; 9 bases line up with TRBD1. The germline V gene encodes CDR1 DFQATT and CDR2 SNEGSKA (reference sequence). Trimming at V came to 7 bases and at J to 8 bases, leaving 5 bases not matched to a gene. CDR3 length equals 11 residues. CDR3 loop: CSGGQGMGYTF. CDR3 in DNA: TGCAGTGGTGGACAGGGGATGGGCTACACCTTC.

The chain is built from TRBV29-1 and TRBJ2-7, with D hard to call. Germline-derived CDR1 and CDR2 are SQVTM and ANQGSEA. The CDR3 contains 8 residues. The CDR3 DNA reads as TGCAGGACTCCCGAGAGGTACTTC. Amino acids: CRTPERYF.

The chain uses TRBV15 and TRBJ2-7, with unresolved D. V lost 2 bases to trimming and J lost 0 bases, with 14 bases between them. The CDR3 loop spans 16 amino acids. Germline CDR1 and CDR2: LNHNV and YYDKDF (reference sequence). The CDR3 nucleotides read TGTGCCACCAGCAGACAACTACTATCGACCTCCTACGAGCAGTACTTC. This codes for CATSRQLLSTSYEQYF.

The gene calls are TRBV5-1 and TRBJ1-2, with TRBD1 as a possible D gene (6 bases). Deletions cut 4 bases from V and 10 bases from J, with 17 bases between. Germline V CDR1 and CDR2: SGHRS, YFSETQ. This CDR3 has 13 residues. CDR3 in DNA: TGCGCCAGCAGCACAAGACAGGACAAGGACTACACCTTC. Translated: CASSTRQDKDYTF.

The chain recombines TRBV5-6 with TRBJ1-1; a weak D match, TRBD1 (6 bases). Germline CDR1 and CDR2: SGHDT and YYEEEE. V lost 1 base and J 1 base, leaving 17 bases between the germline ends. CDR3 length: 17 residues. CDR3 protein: CASSLRGATGWNTEAFF. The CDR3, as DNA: TGTGCCAGCAGCTTGCGTGGGGCCACAGGGTGGAACACTGAAGCTTTCTTT.

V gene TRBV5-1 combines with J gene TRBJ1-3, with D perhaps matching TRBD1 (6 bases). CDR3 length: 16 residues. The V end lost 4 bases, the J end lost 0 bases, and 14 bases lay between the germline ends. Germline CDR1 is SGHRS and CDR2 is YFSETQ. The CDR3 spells CASSPWTVSSGNTIYF. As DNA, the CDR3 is TGCGCCAGCAGCCCCTGGACAGTTAGCTCTGGAAACACCATATATTTT.

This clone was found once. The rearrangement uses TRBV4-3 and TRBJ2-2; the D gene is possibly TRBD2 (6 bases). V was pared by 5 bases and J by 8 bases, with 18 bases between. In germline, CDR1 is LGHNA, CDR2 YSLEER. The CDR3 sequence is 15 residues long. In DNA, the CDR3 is TGCGCCAGCAGCATCCGAGCCCCCGGGGGTGGGGAGCTGTTTTTT. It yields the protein CASSIRAPGGGELFF.

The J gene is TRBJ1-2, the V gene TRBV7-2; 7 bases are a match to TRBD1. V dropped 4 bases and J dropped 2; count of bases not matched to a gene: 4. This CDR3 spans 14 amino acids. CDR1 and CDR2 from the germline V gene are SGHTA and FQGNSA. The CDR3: CASSSGGGNYGYTF. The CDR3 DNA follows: TGTGCCAGCAGCTCAGGGGGTGGGAACTATGGCTACACCTTC.

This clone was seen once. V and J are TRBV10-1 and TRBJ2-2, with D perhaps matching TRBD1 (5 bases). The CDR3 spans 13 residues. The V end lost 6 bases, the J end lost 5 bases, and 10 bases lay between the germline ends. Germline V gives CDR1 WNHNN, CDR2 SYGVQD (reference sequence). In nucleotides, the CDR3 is TGCGCCAGCAGGCCAGGGTCGACCGGGGAGCTGTTTTTT. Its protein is CASRPGSTGELFF.

The CDR3: CASSPSTGTGNTIYF. CDR3 coding DNA: TGTGCCAGCTCACCCTCGACAGGGACTGGAAACACCATATATTTT. The chain links TRBV18 to TRBJ1-3, with 7 bases matching TRBD1. Looked up from germline, CDR1 is KGHSH and CDR2 is LQKENI. The CDR3 has 15 residues. With 3 bases clipped from V and 2 bases from J, the junction kept 4 bases outside the gene matches. Drawing the rest from reference TRBV18 and TRBJ1-3, the complete variable domain is NAGVMQNPRHLVRRRGQEARLRCSPMKGHSHVYWYRQLPEEGLKFMVYLQKENIIDESGMPKERFSAEFPKEGPSILRIQQVVRGDSAAYFCASSPSTGTGNTIYFGEGSWLTVV.

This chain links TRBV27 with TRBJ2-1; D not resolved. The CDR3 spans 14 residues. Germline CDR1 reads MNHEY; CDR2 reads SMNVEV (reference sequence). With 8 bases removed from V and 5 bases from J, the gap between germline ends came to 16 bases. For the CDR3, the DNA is TGTGCCAGCTACTCGTCCCTCTTCAACAATGAGCAGTTCTTC. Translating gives CASYSSLFNNEQFF.

The CDR3 region is CASSLLMAGLYNEQFF. CDR3 bases: TGTGCCAGCAGTTTACTCATGGCGGGACTCTACAATGAGCAGTTCTTC. V usage is TRBV6-5 and J usage is TRBJ2-1; TRBD2 is a possible D gene (6 bases). The CDR3 has 16 amino acids. Germline CDR1 is MNHEY and CDR2 is SVGAGI. The V gene lost 4 bases and the J gene lost 3 bases, with 16 bases spanning the gap.